This T cell receptor beta chain was identified during a study of regulatory and conventional T cells in RAG deficiency (dated by TCRdb to about 2017). The study in broad terms: High-throughput TCR beta sequencing was used to compare the diversity and composition of the Treg, conventional CD4+ and CD8+ T cell repertoires of RAG-deficient patients with those of healthy controls.

What the study reported, not specific to this receptor: Some T-cell subset analyses were not done for some subjects. Unique TCR beta sequences from Treg cells were roughly 100-fold fewer in Omenn syndrome and CID/AS patients than controls, versus roughly 10-fold for other subsets. Markedly lower Shannon entropy and higher Simpson indices were observed in RAG-deficient patients than in control T-cell subpopulations. Rather than being bona fide Treg cells, the sorted CD25-high CD127-low cells in Omenn syndrome patients may represent peripherally activated cells. Shorter CDR3 lengths were found in all patient T-cell subsets, and >85% Treg-Tconv repertoire overlap at nucleotide and amino acid level was observed in Omenn syndrome patients.

Before genomic DNA extraction, conventional CD4+ T cells were purified from blood as CD25-low CD127-high cells. Repertoire analyses used several healthy control donors as the comparison group. This clone is a singleton in its sample. Its antigen remains unidentified. The input lacks base qualities; no much larger clone sits a single base away. Reading the germline V gene (reference sequence) gives CDR1 LNHNV and CDR2 YYDKDF. V and J lose 2 bases and 6 bases, and a span of 14 bases separates them. The CDR3 runs 15 amino acids, cysteine and phenylalanine included. Only the CDR3 portion is preserved as DNA: 45 bases, with reading frame beginning at the first base. The receptor library was made with the immunoSEQ multiplex PCR assay. Genomic DNA from the sorted T-cell subsets was used to amplify and sequence rearranged TCR beta chain products. The original methods were these. Shannon entropy and Simpson indices were used to measure how diverse the repertoire of productive TCR beta rearrangements was. To assess clonal expansion, the frequencies of the 100 most abundant productive TCR beta clonotypes were added up as a share of total reads. A self-reactivity index based on amino acid usage at CDR3beta positions 6 and 7 was applied to the TRB repertoires. Two-way ANOVA was used for repertoire analyses, while Student t or Mann-Whitney tests were used for flow cytometric analyses. TCRdb obtained this table from immuneACCESS and retained in-frame rearrangements with V and J assigned. These tables miss some clones; where compared with another copy, unresolved V genes account for less than half of the shortfall, and the remainder is unexplained. For V, J and clone size, that table is used; D and trimming come from the DNA. A total of 20,000 to 25,000 clones appear in this sample, nearly 96% of them only once. The leading ten clones occupy 1.3% of the sample.

These data are also associated with another study on regulatory T cells. Reported in the second study: The multiplex PCR relied on 52 forward TRBV primers and 13 reverse TRBJ primers, and amplification bias was corrected through assay-based and computational methods. Repertoires from patients had restricted unique TRB V-J pairs and skewed V and J gene usage, with the strongest effect in regulatory T cells. T-cell receptor beta repertoires of sorted regulatory, conventional CD4+ and CD8+ T cells were compared between CD3G-deficient patients and healthy controls. Ficoll density separation was used to isolate peripheral blood mononuclear cells. Rearranged TRB loci were amplified from genomic DNA by multiplex PCR within the immunoSEQ assay. An Illumina HiSeq platform was used to sequence the TRB amplicons. Custom algorithms error-filtered the raw sequences and aligned them to reference gene sequences, after which the immunoSEQ online tools were used for analysis. The frequencies of productive and nonproductive TRB rearrangements were evaluated among unique sequences as well as among total sequences. Prism software was used to run t tests, Mann-Whitney tests or two-way ANOVA for comparisons between groups.

The chain employs TRBV15 and TRBJ1-5; TRBD1 might be the D gene, on 6 matching bases. This clonotype was obtained from a human donor in good health. The sequencing sample was made of CD25- CD4+ T cells sorted from blood. The sequenced DNA: TGTGCCACCAGCAGAAATCCACAGGGTGCTCAGCCCCAGCATTTT. Its translation is CATSRNPQGAQPQHF.